These 18 T cell receptor beta chains came from one sample sequenced in a study of blood T cell repertoires in COVID-19. The data were produced by immunoSEQ multiplex PCR, yet TCRdb's version contains in-frame clones alone and is incomplete. The sample shows roughly 430,000 clones, 88% of them seen only once. Sequencing input: PBMCs or T cells enriched from blood (not recorded which). The source of these receptors is a woman in her thirties or forties with acute COVID-19.

The rearrangement joins TRBV30 to TRBJ1-2, with D perhaps matching TRBD1 (6 bases). CDR1 and CDR2 (germline): GTSNPN, SVGIG (reference sequence). V lost 4 bases and J 5 bases, leaving 11 bases between the germline ends. There are 12 residues in the CDR3. Here the CDR3 DNA reads TGTGCCTGGAACGGGGGGCCTTATGGCTACACCTTC. Its translation: CAWNGGPYGYTF.

The CDR3 protein is CASSEPGQILYGYTF. The DNA for the CDR3 is TGTGCCAGCAGTGAGCCGGGACAGATTCTCTATGGCTACACCTTC. V and J are TRBV28 and TRBJ1-2; 7 nucleotides agree with TRBD1. Germline CDR1 reads MDHEN; CDR2 reads SYDVKM. J was trimmed by 4 bases and V by 5 bases; bases with no gene match: 10. This CDR3 has 15 amino acids.

The rearrangement joins TRBV5-1 to TRBJ2-7; 8 bases match TRBD2. The CDR3 contains 16 residues. V shed 4 bases and J 5 bases; nucleotides not matched to a gene: 14. The germline gives CDR1 SGHRS, CDR2 YFSETQ. The CDR3 DNA is TGCGCCAGCAGCCCAAGGCCTCCGGGGGGGCCCGACGAGCAGTACTTC. This codes for CASSPRPPGGPDEQYF.

The chain carries TRBV7-5 and TRBJ2-1; the table's D gene call, TRBD1, was not cross checked with the DNA. TRBV7-5 is tagged as a pseudogene. CDR3 size: 13 residues. The CDR3 bases are TGTGCCAGAAGCTTACCCATCAGGGGGCTCGAGTTCTTC. Translation: CARSLPIRGLEFF.

The chain uses TRBV24-1 and TRBJ2-1; 8 nucleotides match TRBD1. The germline V gene encodes CDR1 KGHDR and CDR2 SFDVKD. The CDR3 totals 15 residues. V lost 2 bases, J lost 7 bases, and 6 bases stayed unmatched. The DNA of the CDR3 is TGTGCCACCAGTGATTGGGGCAGGGGGCTGAATGAGCAGTTCTTC. This sequence encodes CATSDWGRGLNEQFF.

In its sample, this clone was seen a few times. The V and J genes are TRBV3-1 (or the pseudogene TRBV3-2) and TRBJ1-6; perhaps TRBD1 as D (5 bases). The CDR3 runs 16 residues. V was trimmed by 4 bases and J by 7 bases, leaving 17 bases between them. The V gene's germline CDR1 is LGHDT and CDR2 YNNKEL (reference sequence). CDR3 sequence: CASSRFLGVENSPLHF. CDR3 sequence (DNA): TGTGCCAGCAGCCGGTTCTTAGGGGTCGAAAATTCACCCCTCCACTTT.

The CDR3 is CASSLGPQGMGEKLFF. The DNA for the CDR3 is TGTGCCAGCAGCTTAGGCCCGCAGGGGATGGGTGAAAAACTGTTTTTT. The rearrangement links TRBV7-9 to TRBJ1-4, with D tentatively TRBD1 (6 bases). The ends were cut back, 1 base at V and 7 bases at J, with 16 bases in the middle. CDR3 length equals 16 residues. From germline, CDR1 is SEHNR and CDR2 FQNEAQ (reference sequence).

The rearrangement uses TRBV14 and TRBJ2-1; TRBD2 might be the D (5 bases). This CDR3 contains 14 residues. Germline V gene sequence: CDR1 SGHDN, CDR2 FVKESK. Trimming left V 0 bases short and J 10 bases short, with 13 bases between. CDR3 DNA sequence: TGTGCCAGCAGCCAAGAACTAGGACCCCTGGAGCAGTTCTTC. Protein: CASSQELGPLEQFF.

V and J are TRBV19 and TRBJ2-3; TRBD2 matches 12 bases. The germline CDR1 and CDR2 sequences are LNHDA and SQIVND (reference sequence). This CDR3 has 16 residues. After removal of 3 bases from V and 2 bases from J, the junction contained 3 bases not matched to a gene. The CDR3 sequence is CASSIGLAGPTDTQYF. The CDR3 nucleotides read TGTGCCAGTAGTATCGGACTAGCGGGGCCCACAGATACGCAGTATTTT.

The gene calls are TRBV6-5 and TRBJ1-2; D is perhaps TRBD1 (6 bases). The length of the CDR3 is 15 residues. V gave up 8 bases and J gave up 2 bases, with 18 bases separating them. Germline loops: CDR1 MNHEY, CDR2 SVGAGI. In DNA, the CDR3 is TGTGCCAGCCGAATAACCCTAACAGGGAACTATGGCTACACCTTC. Translation gives CASRITLTGNYGYTF.

The chain combines TRBV24-1 with TRBJ1-2; 8 nucleotides agree with TRBD1. The germline V gene encodes CDR1 KGHDR and CDR2 SFDVKD. This CDR3 spans 16 amino acids. V shed 3 bases and J 4 bases; nucleotides not matched to a gene: 9. CDR3 DNA sequence: TGTGCCACCAGTGATCCACGCCAGGGGGCCGGCTATGGCTACACCTTC. Translation: CATSDPRQGAGYGYTF.

This chain connects TRBV5-6 to TRBJ1-2; D not resolved. V was pared by 0 bases and J by 4 bases, with 7 bases between. Germline V gene sequence: CDR1 SGHDT, CDR2 YYEEEE. The CDR3 loop spans 13 amino acids. The CDR3 DNA is TGTGCCAGCAGCTTGGAGATTAGCTATGGCTACACCTTC. This translates into CASSLEISYGYTF.

This chain links TRBV3-1 (or the pseudogene TRBV3-2) with TRBJ2-7; 13 bases map to TRBD2. After removal of 3 bases from V and 2 bases from J, the junction contained 13 bases not matched to a gene. This CDR3 is built from 19 residues. Germline V gene data show CDR1 as LGHDT and CDR2 as YNNKEL (reference sequence). CDR3 nucleotides: TGTGCCAGCAGCCATACCGGGACTAGCGGGATTAAGGGGCCCTACGAGCAGTACTTC. Translating it yields CASSHTGTSGIKGPYEQYF.

The chain uses TRBV7-8 and TRBJ1-3; TRBD1 is a possible D gene (6 bases). The CDR3 is made up of 14 amino acids. V shed 7 bases and J shed 3 bases, with 13 bases lying between them. Germline V gene lookup returns CDR1 SGHVS and CDR2 FQNEAQ. The CDR3 reads CASIKDRFGNTIYF. DNA for the CDR3: TGTGCCAGCATCAAGGACAGATTTGGAAACACCATATATTTT. The complete variable domain, with remaining parts taken from reference TRBV7-8 and TRBJ1-3, reads GAGVSQSPRYKVAKRGQDVALRCDPISGHVSLFWYQQALGQGPEFLTYFQNEAQLDKSGLPSDRFFAERPEGSVSTLKIQRTQQEDSAVYLCASIKDRFGNTIYFGEGSWLTVV.

V usage is TRBV19 and J usage is TRBJ1-5, with D unclear. The CDR3 has 15 residues. Germline V lookup: CDR1 LNHDA, CDR2 SQIVND (reference sequence). V was clipped by 6 bases and J by 6 bases, with 18 bases between them. CDR3: CASSSEVGMGQPQHF. The CDR3 region has the DNA TGTGCCAGTAGCTCGGAAGTCGGGATGGGTCAGCCCCAGCATTTT.

The V call is TRBV5-1, the J call TRBJ1-2; D may be TRBD1 (5 bases). Looked up from germline, CDR1 is SGHRS and CDR2 is YFSETQ. The V and J ends lost 4 bases and 8 bases respectively, with 21 bases between them. The CDR3 is 15 amino acids. CDR3 nucleotide sequence: TGCGCCAGCAGCACCCCCGGGGGAGGGGCTGACGGCTACACCTTC. Translated, it gives CASSTPGGGADGYTF. The variable domain in full, completed from reference TRBV5-1 and TRBJ1-2, reads KAGVTQTPRYLIKTRGQQVTLSCSPISGHRSVSWYQQTPGQGLQFLFEYFSETQRNKGNFPGRFSGRQFSNSRSEMNVSTLELGDSALYLCASSTPGGGADGYTFGSGTRLTVV.

CDR3 nucleotide sequence: TGTGCCAGCAGATCACAGGGATACACTGAAGCTTTCTTT. It encodes CASRSQGYTEAFF. The rearrangement joins TRBV2 to TRBJ1-1; TRBD1 might be the D (6 bases). The CDR3 is 13 amino acids. Trimming cost V 6 bases and J 3 bases, with 11 bases left between them. The germline CDR1 and CDR2 sequences are SNHLY and FYNNEI.

This clone was seen just once. This sequence joins TRBV4-2 and TRBJ2-7, with D maybe TRBD2 (6 bases). Germline loops: CDR1 LGHNA, CDR2 YNFKEQ. The ends were cut back, 4 bases at V and 2 bases at J, with 12 bases in the middle. This CDR3 region has 14 residues. CDR3 DNA sequence: TGTGCCAGCAGCCCGACTAGGCCCACCTACGAGCAGTACTTC. Encoded protein: CASSPTRPTYEQYF.